These 26 T cell receptor beta chains came from one sample sequenced in a study of cytomegalovirus exposure and HLA in healthy donors. Some clones are missing from TCRdb's copy, which holds only in-frame ones; the method was immunoSEQ multiplex PCR. The table shows 250,000 to 400,000 clones, with over 75% occurring only once. Sequenced: PBMCs. The source of these receptors is a man aged 25-45 years in good health and CMV-seronegative.

This clone showed up just a few times. The DNA of the CDR3 is TGTGCCAGCAGTGTGGACAGGTCGGCCAATCAGCCCCAGCATTTT. As protein: CASSVDRSANQPQHF. The V and J genes are TRBV2 and TRBJ1-5, with TRBD1 matching 7 bases. V lost 4 bases, J lost 3 bases, and 6 bases stayed unmatched. CDR1 and CDR2 from the germline V gene are SNHLY and FYNNEI. There are 15 residues in the CDR3.

The V gene is TRBV11-2, the J gene TRBJ2-2, with TRBD2 identical over 12 bases. CDR1 SGHAT and CDR2 FQNNGV come from the germline V gene. The CDR3 extends over 17 amino acids. Losses at the gene ends were 7 bases for V and 0 bases for J; bases not matched to a gene: 6. For the CDR3, the DNA is TGTGCCAGCAACCGCGGGACTAGCGGGCCGAACACCGGGGAGCTGTTTTTT. This translates into CASNRGTSGPNTGELFF.

This clone showed up just once. The V call is TRBV4-2, the J call TRBJ2-3; 8 positions agree with TRBD2. Germline loops: CDR1 LGHNA, CDR2 YNFKEQ. J was trimmed by 8 bases and V by 4 bases; bases with no gene match: 14. CDR3 length: 16 residues. CDR3 loop: CASSRTGGAGEATQYF. The CDR3 DNA reads as TGTGCCAGCAGCCGCACGGGGGGGGCCGGAGAGGCTACGCAGTATTTT.

CDR3 region: CASSRVGGVDTQYF. The DNA of the CDR3 is TGTGCCAGCAGCCGAGTAGGGGGCGTGGATACGCAGTATTTT. The chain combines TRBV5-4 with TRBJ2-3, with 7 bases identical to TRBD1. Losses at the gene ends were 4 bases for V and 6 bases for J; bases not matched to a gene: 8. The CDR3 sequence is 14 residues long. Per germline, CDR1 SGHNT and CDR2 YYREEE (reference sequence).

This clone was detected a few times. This chain joins TRBV27 and TRBJ2-7; D remains ambiguous. The CDR3 runs 11 residues. Between the trimmed V and J ends, which lost 6 bases and 5 bases, there was a span of 8 bases. Germline lookup yields CDR1 MNHEY and CDR2 SMNVEV (reference sequence). In DNA, the CDR3 is TGTGCCAGCAGCCGTAATGACGAGCAGTACTTC. It is translated as CASSRNDEQYF.

The chain links TRBV27 to TRBJ1-2; D unclear. The ends were cut back, 8 bases at V and 4 bases at J, with 11 bases in the middle. The CDR3 consists of 12 residues. From germline, CDR1 is MNHEY and CDR2 SMNVEV (reference sequence). CDR3 sequence (DNA): TGTGCCAGCCGGGATTGGGCCTATGGCTACACCTTC. Encoded protein: CASRDWAYGYTF.

V and J are TRBV6-5 and TRBJ1-1; TRBD1 might be the D (5 bases). Looked up from germline, CDR1 is MNHEY and CDR2 is SVGAGI. This CDR3 has 13 residues. V was shortened by 0 bases and J by 8 bases, with 10 bases between the two germline ends. The CDR3 sequence is CASSYSLRAEAFF. CDR3 bases: TGTGCCAGCAGTTACTCGCTCAGGGCAGAAGCTTTCTTT.

The V and J genes are TRBV19 and TRBJ1-1, with 8 bases lining up with TRBD1. The CDR3 totals 14 residues. CDR1 is LNHDA and CDR2 is SQIVND in the germline V gene (reference sequence). J gave up 0 bases and V 9 bases, and 6 bases lay outside the gene matches. The CDR3 DNA follows: TGTGCCAGCAGATTGGACAGGGTGAACACTGAAGCTTTCTTT. Amino acid sequence: CASRLDRVNTEAFF.

The rearrangement uses TRBV19 and TRBJ1-2; D not resolved. Trimming left V 6 bases short and J 8 bases short, with 16 bases between. CDR3 size: 13 residues. CDR1 is LNHDA and CDR2 is SQIVND in the germline V gene (reference sequence). CDR3 region: CASSPGRSIGYTF. The CDR3 DNA is TGTGCCAGTAGCCCGGGGAGATCTATCGGCTACACCTTC.

J is TRBJ1-5 and V is TRBV6-5; 7 positions match TRBD1. The CDR3 contains 13 residues. Germline CDR1 reads MNHEY; CDR2 reads SVGAGI. V dropped 6 bases and J dropped 6; count of bases not matched to a gene: 5. CDR3 loop: CASSDRVTQPQHF. CDR3 nucleotides: TGTGCCAGCAGCGACAGGGTGACTCAGCCCCAGCATTTT.

This clone was seen once. The V gene is TRBV6-6, the J gene TRBJ1-5; possible D gene TRBD1, 6 bases. The germline V gene encodes CDR1 MNHNY and CDR2 SVGAGI (reference sequence). CDR3 length: 15 residues. V was pared by 0 bases and J by 2 bases, with 8 bases between. CDR3 in amino acids: CASSYSRQGNQPQHF. In DNA form, the CDR3 reads TGTGCCAGCAGTTACTCGAGACAGGGCAATCAGCCCCAGCATTTT.

This clone has a handful of counts. The rearrangement joins TRBV7-9 to TRBJ1-6; the D gene is possibly TRBD1 (6 bases). The CDR3 spans 17 residues. The germline gives CDR1 SEHNR, CDR2 FQNEAQ (reference sequence). Trimming cost V 6 bases and J 7 bases, with 22 bases left between them. The DNA of the CDR3 is TGTGCCAGCAGTGGCGTCGCCGGGGCAGGGGACAATTCACCCCTCCACTTT. Translation gives CASSGVAGAGDNSPLHF.

V and J are TRBV7-6 and TRBJ2-3, with D tentatively TRBD1 (5 bases). The CDR3 is 17 amino acids. Per germline, CDR1 SGHVS and CDR2 FNYEAQ. The V end lost 1 base, the J end lost 1 base, and 15 bases lay between the germline ends. The CDR3 is CASSLGPSGARTDTQYF. The CDR3 nucleotides read TGTGCCAGCAGCTTAGGGCCGAGTGGGGCGCGCACAGATACGCAGTATTTT.

Worth noting for this clone: Mismatch with germline at one junction end may stem from a read error. The chain recombines TRBV5-4 with TRBJ2-3; D call uncertain. Germline values: CDR1 SGHNT, CDR2 YYREEE (reference sequence). The length of the CDR3 is 11 residues. The CDR3 spells CASSSTLQEHF. DNA of the CDR3: TGTGCCAGCAGCTCCACACTCCAGGAACATTTT. Drawing the rest from reference TRBV5-4 and TRBJ2-3, the complete variable domain is ETGVTQSPTHLIKTRGQQVTLRCSSQSGHNTVSWYQQALGQGPQFIFQYYREEENGRGNFPPRFSGLQFPNYSSELNVNALELDDSALYLCASSSTLQEHFGPGTRLTVL.

The chain has TRBV19 and TRBJ2-5; 13 positions match TRBD2. V gave up 7 bases and J gave up 3 bases; unmatched junction bases: 14. This CDR3 comprises 18 residues. CDR1 is LNHDA and CDR2 is SQIVND in the germline V gene (reference sequence). CDR3 sequence reads: CASKERTSGGPSKETQYF. CDR3 sequence (DNA): TGTGCCAGTAAAGAAAGGACTAGCGGGGGACCGTCTAAAGAGACCCAGTACTTC.

The chain recombines TRBV6-1 with TRBJ2-1, with 8 bases aligning to TRBD1. V shed 8 bases, J shed 4 bases, and the junction held 7 bases outside the gene matches. This CDR3 is built from 14 residues. Germline V lookup: CDR1 MNHNS, CDR2 SASEGT. CDR3: CASDAGGAYNEQFF. CDR3 sequence (DNA): TGTGCCAGCGATGCAGGGGGCGCGTACAATGAGCAGTTCTTC.

The chain is built from TRBV29-1 and TRBJ2-7; 8 nucleotides align to TRBD1. The junction had 1 base not matched to a gene; V was cut back by 5 bases and J by 4 bases. The CDR3 sequence is 11 residues long. Germline-derived CDR1 and CDR2 are SQVTM and ANQGSEA. The CDR3 sequence is CSVQGAYEQYF. CDR3 nucleotides: TGCAGCGTTCAGGGGGCGTACGAGCAGTACTTC.

The chain couples TRBV18 to TRBJ1-2; 8 bases match TRBD1. This CDR3 is 15 amino acids long. V lost 3 bases to trimming and J lost 6 bases; unmatched junction nucleotides: 9. CDR1 is KGHSH, CDR2 LQKENI, per germline. The CDR3 reads CASSPGQGVSDGYTF. CDR3 nucleotide sequence: TGTGCCAGCTCACCCGGACAGGGAGTATCAGATGGCTACACCTTC.

The sample holds one count of this clone. V and J are TRBV23-1 and TRBJ1-5; the D is unclear. TRBV23-1 is filed as an ORF, its function uncertain. This CDR3 has 16 residues. Trimming removed 7 bases from V and 7 bases from J, with 23 bases in between. The CDR3 reads CASMRVSPTPRQPQHF. DNA of the CDR3: TGCGCCAGCATGAGGGTGAGCCCCACGCCTCGGCAGCCCCAGCATTTT.

Worth noting for this clone: This is likely an artifact of a read error, given a far larger clone one base away. The chain recombines TRBV9 with TRBJ2-7, with a weak D call TRBD1 (6 bases). The CDR3 length is 12 residues. Per germline, CDR1 SGDLS and CDR2 YYNGEE. V lost 4 bases, J lost 4 bases, and 9 bases lay in between. The CDR3 region is CASSPTGYEQYF. CDR3 in DNA: TGTGCCAGCAGCCCCACAGGGTACGAGCAGTACTTC.

V usage is TRBV10-2 and J usage is TRBJ2-1; D is undetermined. Germline V gene data show CDR1 as WSHSY and CDR2 as SAAADI. Trimming pared 6 bases from V and 0 bases from J, leaving 12 bases between. CDR3 length: 15 amino acids. CDR3 DNA sequence: TGCGCCAGCAGGCGAGACACGAGCTCCTACAATGAGCAGTTCTTC. The encoded protein is CASRRDTSSYNEQFF.

The chain recombines TRBV27 with TRBJ2-4, with no clear D. Germline lookup yields CDR1 MNHEY and CDR2 SMNVEV (reference sequence). Trimming shortened V by 9 bases and J by 0 bases, and 9 bases separated the two germline ends. The CDR3 runs to 13 residues. This chain's CDR3 is CASKRLAKNIQYF. The CDR3 nucleotides read TGTGCCAGTAAGAGGCTAGCCAAAAACATTCAGTACTTC.

V gene TRBV29-1 combines with J gene TRBJ1-2; no reliable D call. This CDR3 contains 13 residues. Germline V lookup: CDR1 SQVTM, CDR2 ANQGSEA. Trimming removed 0 bases from V and 4 bases from J, with 9 bases in between. The CDR3 spells CSVEDREIYGYTF. The CDR3 coding sequence is TGCAGCGTTGAAGATAGGGAGATCTATGGCTACACCTTC.

This chain links TRBV30 with TRBJ2-7; TRBD2 might be the D (5 bases). The CDR3 sequence is 13 residues long. Trimming cost V 3 bases and J 2 bases, with 11 bases left between them. The germline CDR1 and CDR2 sequences are GTSNPN and SVGIG (reference sequence). Here the CDR3 reads CAWRKTGAYEQYF. CDR3 bases: TGTGCCTGGAGAAAGACCGGGGCCTACGAGCAGTACTTC. Looking up the rest from reference TRBV30 and TRBJ2-7 gives the full variable domain: SQTIHQWPATLVQPVGSPLSLECTVEGTSNPNLYWYRQAAGRGLQLLFYSVGIGQISSEVPQNLSASRPQDRQFILSSKKLLLSDSGFYLCAWRKTGAYEQYFGPGTRLTVT.

The chain has TRBV9 and TRBJ2-3; D is perhaps TRBD1 (7 bases). This CDR3 spans 14 amino acids. V lost 3 bases, J lost 3 bases, and 11 bases lay in between. Germline CDR1 reads SGDLS; CDR2 reads YYNGEE. The CDR3 DNA reads as TGTGCCAGCAGCGCCAGGGGGGAAACAGATACGCAGTATTTT. This translates into CASSARGETDTQYF.

The V call is TRBV19, the J call TRBJ2-2; D possibly corresponds to TRBD1 (5 bases). The CDR3 length is 14 residues. In germline, CDR1 is LNHDA, CDR2 SQIVND (reference sequence). Between the trimmed V and J ends, which lost 8 bases and 0 bases, there was a span of 10 bases. The DNA for the CDR3 is TGTGCCAGTCGACAGAACTCGAACACCGGGGAGCTGTTTTTT. This gives the protein CASRQNSNTGELFF.